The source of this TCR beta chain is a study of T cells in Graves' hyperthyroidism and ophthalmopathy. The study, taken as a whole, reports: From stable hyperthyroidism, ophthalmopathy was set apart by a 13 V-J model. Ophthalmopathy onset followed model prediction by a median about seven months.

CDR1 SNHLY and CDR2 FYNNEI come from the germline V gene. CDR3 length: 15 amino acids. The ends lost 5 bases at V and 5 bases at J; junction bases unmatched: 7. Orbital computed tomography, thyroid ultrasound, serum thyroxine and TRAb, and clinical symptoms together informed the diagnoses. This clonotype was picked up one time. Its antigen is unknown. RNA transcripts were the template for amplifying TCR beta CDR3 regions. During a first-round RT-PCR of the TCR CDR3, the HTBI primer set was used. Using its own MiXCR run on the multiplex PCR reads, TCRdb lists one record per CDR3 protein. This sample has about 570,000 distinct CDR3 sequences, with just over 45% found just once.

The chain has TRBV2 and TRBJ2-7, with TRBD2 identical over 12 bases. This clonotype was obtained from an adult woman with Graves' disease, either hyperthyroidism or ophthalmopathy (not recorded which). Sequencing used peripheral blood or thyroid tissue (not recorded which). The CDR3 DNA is TGTGCCAGCAGTAACGGACTAGCGGGATATAACGAGCAGTACTTC. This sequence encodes CASSNGLAGYNEQYF.